This T cell receptor (beta chain) was documented in a study of blood T cells in healthy people across ages. Per the germline V gene, CDR1 is ENHRY and CDR2 is SYGVKD. The CDR3 totals 16 residues. The V segment lost 4 bases and the J segment 2 bases; nucleotides outside the gene matches: 5. PCR was performed a second time for about 7 to 11 cycles using a sample-barcoded 5' primer and a J-beta primer mix. TCRdb processed the 5' RACE reads anew with MiXCR; each CDR3 protein has one entry. The table shows 1 million or so distinct CDR3 sequences, with under 45% occurring only once. Healthy Russian Caucasian donors spanned ages roughly 6 to 90 years.

This chain connects TRBV10-3 to TRBJ2-3; the match to TRBD2 covers 11 bases. The TCR comes from a woman aged 60 to 75 in good health. Sequenced sample: blood. CDR3 region: CAISGATSGITDTQYF. CDR3 sequence (DNA): TGTGCCATCAGTGGGGCGACTAGCGGGATCACAGATACGCAGTATTTT.